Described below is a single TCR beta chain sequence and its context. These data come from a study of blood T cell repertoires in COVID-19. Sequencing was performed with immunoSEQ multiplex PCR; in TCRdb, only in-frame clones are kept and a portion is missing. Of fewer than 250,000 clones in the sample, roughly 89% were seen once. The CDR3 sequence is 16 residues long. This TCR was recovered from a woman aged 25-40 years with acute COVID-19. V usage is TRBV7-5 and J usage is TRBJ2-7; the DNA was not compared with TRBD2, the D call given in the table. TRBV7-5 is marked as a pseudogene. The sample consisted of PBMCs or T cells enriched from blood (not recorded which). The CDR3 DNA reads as TGTGCCAGAAGCTCACCGGGACTGGGAGTCTCCTACGAGCAGTACTTC. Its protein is CARSSPGLGVSYEQYF.